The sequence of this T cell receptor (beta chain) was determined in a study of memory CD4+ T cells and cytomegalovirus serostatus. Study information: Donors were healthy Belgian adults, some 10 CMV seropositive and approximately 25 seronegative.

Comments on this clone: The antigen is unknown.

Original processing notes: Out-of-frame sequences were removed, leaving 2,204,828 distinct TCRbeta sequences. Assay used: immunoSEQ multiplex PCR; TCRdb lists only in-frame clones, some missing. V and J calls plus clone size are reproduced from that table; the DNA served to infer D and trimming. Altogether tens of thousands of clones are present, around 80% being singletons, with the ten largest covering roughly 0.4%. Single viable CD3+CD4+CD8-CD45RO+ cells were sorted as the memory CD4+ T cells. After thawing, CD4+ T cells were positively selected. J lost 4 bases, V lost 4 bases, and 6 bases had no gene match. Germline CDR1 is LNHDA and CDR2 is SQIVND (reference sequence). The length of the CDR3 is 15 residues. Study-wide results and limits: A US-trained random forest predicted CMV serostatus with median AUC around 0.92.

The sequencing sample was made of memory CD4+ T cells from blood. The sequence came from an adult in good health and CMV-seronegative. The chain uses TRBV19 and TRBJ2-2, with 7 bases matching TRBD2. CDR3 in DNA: TGTGCCAGTAGTAGTCGGGGCGGGGGCACCGGGGAGCTGTTTTTT. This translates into CASSSRGGGTGELFF.